This T cell receptor beta chain originates from a study of beta chain features in type 1 diabetes. Study-wide results and caveats: Any HLA-type effect on TCRB rearrangement remained unresolved here. In the patient group, naive, central memory and Treg TCRB repertoires seemed more alike than in the healthy donor group. cDNA sequencing could over-represent cells with high TCR expression. Among all four CD4+ subsets, Type 1 diabetes patients had TCRB CDR3s that were moderately but significantly shorter.

The sequenced template was cDNA made from the entire isolated RNA. There were about 3.6 million reads on average in the naive, central memory and regulatory T cell samples. Assay used: immunoSEQ multiplex PCR; TCRdb lists only in-frame clones, some missing. The sample includes about 260,000 clones, 20% of them seen just once. This clone was observed a handful of times. The antigen is not known. This receptor was identified in a woman aged 40 to 50 with type 1 diabetes. Material for sequencing was naive CD4+ T cells from blood.

The CDR3 sequence: CASSPSSHYNEQFF. The CDR3 DNA reads TGTGCCAGCTCACCATCCTCACACTACAATGAGCAGTTCTTC. The chain couples TRBV18 to TRBJ2-1, with D uncertain. CDR3 length: 14 amino acids. Germline V gene sequence: CDR1 KGHSH, CDR2 LQKENI. Trimming shortened V by 2 bases and J by 3 bases, and 8 bases separated the two germline ends.